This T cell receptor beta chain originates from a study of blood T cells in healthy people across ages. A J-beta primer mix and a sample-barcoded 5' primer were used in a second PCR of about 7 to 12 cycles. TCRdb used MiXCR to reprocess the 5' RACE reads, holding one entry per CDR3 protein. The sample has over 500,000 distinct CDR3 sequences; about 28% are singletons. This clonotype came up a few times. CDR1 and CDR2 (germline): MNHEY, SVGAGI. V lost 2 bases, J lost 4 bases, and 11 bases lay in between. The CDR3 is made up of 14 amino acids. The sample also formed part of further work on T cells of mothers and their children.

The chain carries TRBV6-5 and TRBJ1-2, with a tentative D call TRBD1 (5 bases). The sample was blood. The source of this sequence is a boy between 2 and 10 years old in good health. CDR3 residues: CASSYRIDSYGYTF. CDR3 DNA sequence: TGTGCCAGCAGTTACCGAATTGACAGCTATGGCTACACCTTC.